These 13 T cell receptor beta chains share one sample of origin, sequenced in a study of blood T cell repertoires in COVID-19. Clones were read by immunoSEQ multiplex PCR, and TCRdb kept only the in-frame ones, dropping some. The data show some 70,000 clones, roughly 90% seen once. Sequencing was carried out using peripheral blood. The receptor set was obtained from a man aged 30 to 39 with acute or convalescent COVID-19.

This chain joins TRBV2 and TRBJ2-1, with 11 bases identical to TRBD2. The CDR3 sequence is 16 residues long. Unmatched junction bases numbered 6, after V lost 6 bases and J lost 2 bases. Germline V CDR1 and CDR2: SNHLY, FYNNEI. CDR3 in amino acids: CASRLLAGVTYNEQFF. CDR3 in DNA: TGTGCCAGCAGATTACTAGCGGGAGTTACCTACAATGAGCAGTTCTTC.

The chain carries TRBV5-4 and TRBJ1-1; D is perhaps TRBD1 (5 bases). V shed 4 bases and J shed 4 bases, with 14 bases lying between them. The CDR3 is 14 residues long. From germline, CDR1 is SGHNT and CDR2 YYREEE (reference sequence). In DNA, the CDR3 is TGTGCCAGCAGCGGGGGGGTTACTAGCACTGAAGCTTTCTTT. Residues: CASSGGVTSTEAFF. Full variable domain (outside the CDR3, taken from reference TRBV5-4 and TRBJ1-1): ETGVTQSPTHLIKTRGQQVTLRCSSQSGHNTVSWYQQALGQGPQFIFQYYREEENGRGNFPPRFSGLQFPNYSSELNVNALELDDSALYLCASSGGVTSTEAFFGQGTRLTVV.

This sequence joins TRBV5-1 and TRBJ2-3; 7 positions match TRBD1. Trimming took 0 bases from V and 3 from J; bases not matched to a gene: 1. This CDR3 is built from 14 residues. Per the germline V gene, CDR1 is SGHRS and CDR2 is YFSETQ. In nucleotides, the CDR3 is TGCGCCAGCAGCTTGGAGACAGGGACAGATACGCAGTATTTT. As protein: CASSLETGTDTQYF.

CDR3 DNA sequence: TGTGCCAGCAGTTTAGGTATGGAGCATTACAATCAGCCCCAGCATTTT. The encoded protein is CASSLGMEHYNQPQHF. The chain has TRBV28 and TRBJ1-5; the D is unclear. The CDR3 length is 16 residues. Germline lookup yields CDR1 MDHEN and CDR2 SYDVKM. The V and J ends lost 2 bases and 3 bases respectively, with 14 bases between them. Based on the CDR3 plus reference TRBV28 and TRBJ1-5, the full variable domain is DVKVTQSSRYLVKRTGEKVFLECVQDMDHENMFWYRQDPGLGLRLIYFSYDVKMKEKGDIPEGYSVSREKKERFSLILESASTNQTSMYLCASSLGMEHYNQPQHFGDGTRLSIL.

This clone was counted a single time. The rearrangement uses TRBV30 and TRBJ2-2; D is perhaps TRBD1 (5 bases). From germline, CDR1 is GTSNPN and CDR2 SVGIG (reference sequence). The CDR3 is made up of 15 amino acids. V was trimmed by 4 bases and J by 3 bases, leaving 15 bases between them. The CDR3 region is CAWIEGETHTGELFF. In DNA, the CDR3 is TGTGCCTGGATCGAAGGGGAAACCCACACCGGGGAGCTGTTTTTT.

This clone came up once. J is TRBJ2-1 and V is TRBV11-2; 10 bases match TRBD2. V lost 7 bases, J lost 6 bases, and 9 bases stayed unmatched. The germline V gene has CDR1 SGHAT and CDR2 FQNNGV. The CDR3 is 15 residues long. In DNA form, the CDR3 reads TGTGCCAGCAACATATGGGGGACTAGCGTCAATGAGCAGTTCTTC. Residues: CASNIWGTSVNEQFF.

The V call is TRBV18, the J call TRBJ1-4; TRBD1 is a possible D gene (5 bases). Germline V lookup: CDR1 KGHSH, CDR2 LQKENI. This CDR3 is 16 amino acids long. The V end was cut by 3 bases, the J end by 1 base, with 12 bases between. CDR3 nucleotide sequence: TGTGCCAGCTCACCGATCAGCGGGGGAACTAATGAAAAACTGTTTTTT. It is translated as CASSPISGGTNEKLFF.

The genes are TRBV18 and TRBJ1-2; no firm D call. The germline CDR1 and CDR2 sequences are KGHSH and LQKENI. There are 13 residues in the CDR3. Between the trimmed V and J ends, which lost 3 bases and 4 bases, there was a span of 9 bases. CDR3 loop: CASSPGDPYGYTF. The CDR3 nucleotides read TGTGCCAGCTCACCCGGAGATCCCTATGGCTACACCTTC.

V usage is TRBV7-3 and J usage is TRBJ2-1; unclear D gene. Deletions cut 0 bases from V and 2 bases from J, with 11 bases between. This CDR3 contains 16 residues. From germline, CDR1 is SGHTA and CDR2 FQGTGA. The CDR3 here is CASSLTPTQAYNEQFF. In DNA form, the CDR3 reads TGTGCCAGCAGCTTAACTCCAACGCAGGCCTACAATGAGCAGTTCTTC.

The V gene is TRBV30, the J gene TRBJ2-5, with 7 bases lining up with TRBD2. The germline V gene has CDR1 GTSNPN and CDR2 SVGIG (reference sequence). V lost 2 bases to trimming and J lost 5 bases; unmatched junction nucleotides: 5. The CDR3 runs 13 residues. CDR3 protein: CAWSRAGEETQYF. DNA of the CDR3: TGTGCCTGGAGTAGGGCGGGAGAGGAGACCCAGTACTTC.

The chain uses TRBV2 and TRBJ1-5, with D perhaps TRBD1 (6 bases). V was trimmed by 6 bases and J by 1 base, leaving 10 bases between them. Germline V gives CDR1 SNHLY, CDR2 FYNNEI. The CDR3 is 14 residues long. DNA for the CDR3: TGTGCCAGCAGCCGGGACACCAGCAATCAGCCCCAGCATTTT. Encoded protein: CASSRDTSNQPQHF.

This sequence joins TRBV7-3 and TRBJ2-5, with TRBD1 as a possible D gene (6 bases). CDR3 size: 13 residues. The germline V and J ends were trimmed by 9 bases and 4 bases, with 15 bases remaining between them. Looked up from germline, CDR1 is SGHTA and CDR2 is FQGTGA. In nucleotides, the CDR3 is TGTGCCAGAGAATCAGGGGTAAGAGAGACCCAGTACTTC. The encoded protein is CARESGVRETQYF.

The J gene is TRBJ2-1, the V gene TRBV7-9; 13 positions agree with TRBD2. CDR3 length equals 15 residues. The J segment lost 9 bases and the V segment lost 4 bases, leaving 6 bases of the junction unmatched. CDR1 SEHNR and CDR2 FQNEAQ come from the germline V gene (reference sequence). CDR3 protein: CASSYTSGRAGEQFF. Here the CDR3 DNA reads TGTGCCAGCAGCTACACTAGCGGGAGGGCCGGTGAGCAGTTCTTC.